This T cell receptor (beta chain) was sequenced in a study of T cells in Graves' hyperthyroidism and ophthalmopathy. Study context: Before any treatment, at initial diagnosis, peripheral blood was collected.

Study results and caveats: A 13 V-J model separated ophthalmopathy from stable hyperthyroidism. Most clonotypes expanded in the thyroid (above 0.001) were also present in blood.

The trim removed 1 base at V and 10 bases at J, leaving 7 bases unmatched. The CDR3 extends over 16 amino acids. This clonotype was counted at least ten times. Its antigen is unknown. Clinical symptoms, serum thyroxine and TRAb, thyroid ultrasound and orbital computed tomography were used for the diagnoses. The CDR3 regions of TCR beta were amplified from RNA transcripts. The study used the HTBI primer set for a first-round RT-PCR of the TCR CDR3. TCRdb reprocessed the multiplex PCR reads via MiXCR and lists one record per CDR3 protein. The sample holds 490,000 or so distinct CDR3 sequences, about 16% seen once.

The chain employs TRBV12-3 or TRBV12-4 and TRBJ1-6, with 10 bases matching TRBD1. The specimen was blood. The TCR sequence derives from a woman aged 25 to 39 with Graves' ophthalmopathy. CDR3 loop: CASSLVRGQGSSPLHF. The DNA for the CDR3 is TGTGCCAGCAGTTTAGTAAGGGGACAGGGGTCCTCACCCCTCCACTTT.